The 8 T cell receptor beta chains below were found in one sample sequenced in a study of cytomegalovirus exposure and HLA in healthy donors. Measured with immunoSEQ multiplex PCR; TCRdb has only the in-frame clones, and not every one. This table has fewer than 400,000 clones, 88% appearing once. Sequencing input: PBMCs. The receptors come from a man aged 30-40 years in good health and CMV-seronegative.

The CDR3 reads CASSRGISGDEKLFF. CDR3 sequence (DNA): TGCGCCAGCAGCCGGGGGATCTCGGGGGATGAAAAACTGTTTTTT. The rearrangement uses TRBV4-1 and TRBJ1-4; tentatively, D is TRBD1 (5 bases). Trimming pared 4 bases from V and 6 bases from J, leaving 15 bases between. Per germline, CDR1 MGHRA and CDR2 YSYEKL. This CDR3 has 15 amino acids.

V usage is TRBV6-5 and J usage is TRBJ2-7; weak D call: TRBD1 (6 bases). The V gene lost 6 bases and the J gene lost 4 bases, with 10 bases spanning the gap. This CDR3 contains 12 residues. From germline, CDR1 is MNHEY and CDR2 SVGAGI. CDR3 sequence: CASSLDSYEQYF. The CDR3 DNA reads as TGTGCCAGCAGCCTGGACAGTTACGAGCAGTACTTC.

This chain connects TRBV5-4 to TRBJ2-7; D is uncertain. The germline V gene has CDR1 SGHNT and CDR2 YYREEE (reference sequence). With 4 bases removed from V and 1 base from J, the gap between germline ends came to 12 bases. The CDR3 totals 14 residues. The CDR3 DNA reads TGTGCCAGCAGCACCCGGAGAGAATCCTACGAGCAGTACTTC. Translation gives CASSTRRESYEQYF.

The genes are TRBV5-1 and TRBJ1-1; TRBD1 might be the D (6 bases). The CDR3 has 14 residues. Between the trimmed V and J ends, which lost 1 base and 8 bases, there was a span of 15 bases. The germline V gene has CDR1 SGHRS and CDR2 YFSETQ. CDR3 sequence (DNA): TGCGCCAGCAGCTTGACGGCAGGGACAACGGAAGCTTTCTTT. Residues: CASSLTAGTTEAFF.

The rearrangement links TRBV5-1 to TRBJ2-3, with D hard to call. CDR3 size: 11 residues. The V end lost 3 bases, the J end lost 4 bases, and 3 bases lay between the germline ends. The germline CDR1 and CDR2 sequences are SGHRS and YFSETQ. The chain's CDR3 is CASSSSDTQYF. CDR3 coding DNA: TGCGCCAGCAGCTCTTCAGATACGCAGTATTTT. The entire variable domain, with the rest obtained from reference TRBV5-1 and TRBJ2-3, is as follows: KAGVTQTPRYLIKTRGQQVTLSCSPISGHRSVSWYQQTPGQGLQFLFEYFSETQRNKGNFPGRFSGRQFSNSRSEMNVSTLELGDSALYLCASSSSDTQYFGPGTRLTVL.

The CDR3 DNA reads as TGTGCCAGCAGTCGACAGGGAAACCAGCCCCAGCATTTT. As protein: CASSRQGNQPQHF. The chain carries TRBV7-8 and TRBJ1-5; 7 bases are a match to TRBD1. This CDR3 comprises 13 residues. Germline V gives CDR1 SGHVS, CDR2 FQNEAQ. V gave up 6 bases and J gave up 7 bases; unmatched junction bases: 6. Combining the CDR3 with reference TRBV7-8 and TRBJ1-5 gives the whole variable domain GAGVSQSPRYKVAKRGQDVALRCDPISGHVSLFWYQQALGQGPEFLTYFQNEAQLDKSGLPSDRFFAERPEGSVSTLKIQRTQQEDSAVYLCASSRQGNQPQHFGDGTRLSIL.

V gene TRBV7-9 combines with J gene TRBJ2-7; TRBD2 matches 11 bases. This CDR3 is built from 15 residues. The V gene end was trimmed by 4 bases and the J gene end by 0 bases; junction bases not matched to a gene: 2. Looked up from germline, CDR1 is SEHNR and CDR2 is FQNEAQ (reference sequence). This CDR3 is CASSSSGGSSYEQYF. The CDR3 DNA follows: TGTGCCAGCAGCTCTAGCGGGGGGAGCTCCTACGAGCAGTACTTC. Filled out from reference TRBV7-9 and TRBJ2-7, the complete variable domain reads DTGVSQNPRHKITKRGQNVTFRCDPISEHNRLYWYRQTLGQGPEFLTYFQNEAQLEKSRLLSDRFSAERPKGSFSTLEIQRTEQGDSAMYLCASSSSGGSSYEQYFGPGTRLTVT.

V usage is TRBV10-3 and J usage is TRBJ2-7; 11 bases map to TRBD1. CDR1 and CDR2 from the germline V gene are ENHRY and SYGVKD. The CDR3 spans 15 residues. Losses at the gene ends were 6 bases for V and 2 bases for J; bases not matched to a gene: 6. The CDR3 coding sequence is TGTGCCATCAGCACGGGACAGGGGGAAACCTACGAGCAGTACTTC. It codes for CAISTGQGETYEQYF.